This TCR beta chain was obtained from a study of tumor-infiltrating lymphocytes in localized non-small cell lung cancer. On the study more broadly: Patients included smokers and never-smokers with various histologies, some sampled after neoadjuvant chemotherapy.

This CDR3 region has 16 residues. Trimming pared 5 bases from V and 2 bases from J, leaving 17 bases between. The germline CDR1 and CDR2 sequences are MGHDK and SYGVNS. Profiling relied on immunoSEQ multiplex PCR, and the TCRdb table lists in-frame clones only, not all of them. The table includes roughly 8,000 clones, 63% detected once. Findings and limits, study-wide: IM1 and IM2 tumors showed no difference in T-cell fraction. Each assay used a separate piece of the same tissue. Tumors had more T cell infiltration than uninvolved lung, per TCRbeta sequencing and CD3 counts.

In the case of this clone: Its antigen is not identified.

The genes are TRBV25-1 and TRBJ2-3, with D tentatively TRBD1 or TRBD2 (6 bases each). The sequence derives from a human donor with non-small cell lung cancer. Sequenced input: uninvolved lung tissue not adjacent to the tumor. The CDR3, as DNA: TGTGCCAGCAGTAGCGGCCAACGGGGGCCCACAGATACGCAGTATTTT. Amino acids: CASSSGQRGPTDTQYF. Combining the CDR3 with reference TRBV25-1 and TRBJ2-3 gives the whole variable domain EADIYQTPRYLVIGTGKKITLECSQTMGHDKMYWYQQDPGMELHLIHYSYGVNSTEKGDLSSESTVSRIRTEHFPLTLESARPSHTSQYLCASSSGQRGPTDTQYFGPGTRLTVL.